Listed below are T cell receptor beta chains from one sample, sequenced in a study of blood T cells in healthy people across ages. TCRdb redid the calling of the 5' RACE reads with MiXCR, one entry per CDR3 protein. The sample lists 790,000 or so distinct CDR3 sequences, roughly three fifths occurring once. Input material: blood. The origin of the receptors is a man aged 35 to 55 in good health. CDR3s include the opening cysteine and the closing phenylalanine or tryptophan. Each record gives: D gene, clone size, CDR3 length, V gene, J gene, CDR3 DNA, CDR3 protein. A D gene is named only where the DNA matches it firmly. Clone size, where shown, is once, few, many, or a class for clones that have expanded.

d_call: TRBD1; clone_size: .; cdr3_length: 17; v_call: TRBV20-1; j_call: TRBJ1-6; cdr3_nt: TGCAGTGCTGGGACAGGGGGAGCCCTCTTGAATAATTCACCCCTCCACTTT; cdr3_aa: CSAGTGGALLNNSPLHF
d_call: .; clone_size: .; cdr3_length: 11; v_call: TRBV2; j_call: TRBJ2-7; cdr3_nt: TGTGCCAGCAGGCAGGTCTACGAGCAGTACTTC; cdr3_aa: CASRQVYEQYF
d_call: .; clone_size: .; cdr3_length: 13; v_call: TRBV20-1; j_call: TRBJ1-2; cdr3_nt: TGCAGTGCTAGAGTTTCGGGGAGCTATGGCTACACCTTC; cdr3_aa: CSARVSGSYGYTF
d_call: TRBD1; clone_size: .; cdr3_length: 13; v_call: TRBV29-1; j_call: TRBJ2-2; cdr3_nt: TGCAGCGCCGTTAGGACAGGGAACGGGGAGCTGTTTTTT; cdr3_aa: CSAVRTGNGELFF
d_call: .; clone_size: .; cdr3_length: 15; v_call: TRBV5-1; j_call: TRBJ2-7; cdr3_nt: TGCGCCAGCAGCTTTGACGGGTTAGGGGTCTACGAGCAGTACTTC; cdr3_aa: CASSFDGLGVYEQYF
d_call: .; clone_size: .; cdr3_length: 12; v_call: TRBV6-5; j_call: TRBJ2-7; cdr3_nt: TGTGCCAGCAGAGGACTCACTTACGAGCAGTACTTC; cdr3_aa: CASRGLTYEQYF
d_call: TRBD1; clone_size: .; cdr3_length: 16; v_call: TRBV20-1; j_call: TRBJ2-5; cdr3_nt: TGCAGTGCTAGAGATATGACAGGGGCTCTGAGAGAGACCCAGTACTTC; cdr3_aa: CSARDMTGALRETQYF
d_call: .; clone_size: .; cdr3_length: 13; v_call: TRBV12-3/TRBV12-4; j_call: TRBJ2-3; cdr3_nt: TGTGCCAGCACGAAGGACAGAGGAGATACGCAGTATTTT; cdr3_aa: CASTKDRGDTQYF
d_call: .; clone_size: .; cdr3_length: 14; v_call: TRBV3-1; j_call: TRBJ1-3; cdr3_nt: TGTGCCAGCAGCCCCGGGAATTATGGAAACACCATATATTTT; cdr3_aa: CASSPGNYGNTIYF
d_call: TRBD1; clone_size: .; cdr3_length: 23; v_call: TRBV7-3; j_call: TRBJ1-4; cdr3_nt: TGTGCCAGCAGCTTAACGGTGGGGCCTAAACACCGGGACAGGGGCCCAACTAATGAAAAACTGTTTTTT; cdr3_aa: CASSLTVGPKHRDRGPTNEKLFF
d_call: TRBD1; clone_size: .; cdr3_length: 16; v_call: TRBV7-2; j_call: TRBJ1-4; cdr3_nt: TGTGCCAGCAGCTCTATGGGCCGTACAGGGGGTGAAAAACTGTTTTTT; cdr3_aa: CASSSMGRTGGEKLFF
d_call: .; clone_size: .; cdr3_length: 14; v_call: TRBV12-3/TRBV12-4; j_call: TRBJ1-5; cdr3_nt: TGTGCCAGCAGTCCCCAGGGTTCGCATCAGCCCCAGCATTTT; cdr3_aa: CASSPQGSHQPQHF
d_call: .; clone_size: .; cdr3_length: 13; v_call: TRBV29-1; j_call: TRBJ1-4; cdr3_nt: TGCAGCGTTGGTCGGGGACCTAATGAAAAACTGTTTTTT; cdr3_aa: CSVGRGPNEKLFF
d_call: .; clone_size: .; cdr3_length: 14; v_call: TRBV5-1; j_call: TRBJ1-1; cdr3_nt: TGCGCCAGCAGCCCGGGATTGGGGGGCACTGAAGCTTTCTTT; cdr3_aa: CASSPGLGGTEAFF
d_call: .; clone_size: .; cdr3_length: 17; v_call: TRBV5-6; j_call: TRBJ2-6; cdr3_nt: TGTGCCAGCAGCTTACGAACAGATAGATCTGGGGCCAACGTCCTGACTTTC; cdr3_aa: CASSLRTDRSGANVLTF
d_call: .; clone_size: once; cdr3_length: 14; v_call: TRBV27; j_call: TRBJ2-7; cdr3_nt: TGTGCCAGCAGTTCCCTATCAGGGAACTACGAGCAGTACTTC; cdr3_aa: CASSSLSGNYEQYF
d_call: TRBD1; clone_size: few; cdr3_length: 12; v_call: TRBV20-1; j_call: TRBJ2-7; cdr3_nt: TGCAGTGCTACGCAGGGGGCCTTGGAGCAGTACTTC; cdr3_aa: CSATQGALEQYF
d_call: TRBD1; clone_size: .; cdr3_length: 13; v_call: TRBV29-1; j_call: TRBJ1-6; cdr3_nt: TGCAGCGTGTCGACAGGGGGGGATTCACCCCTCCACTTT; cdr3_aa: CSVSTGGDSPLHF
d_call: TRBD2; clone_size: .; cdr3_length: 12; v_call: TRBV2; j_call: TRBJ2-7; cdr3_nt: TGTGCCAGCCTGCTAGGGAGGGGAGAGCAGTACTTC; cdr3_aa: CASLLGRGEQYF
d_call: TRBD1; clone_size: .; cdr3_length: 14; v_call: TRBV5-1; j_call: TRBJ1-2; cdr3_nt: TGCGCCAGCAGCTTGGAGGGGACAGCTAATGGCTACACCTTC; cdr3_aa: CASSLEGTANGYTF
d_call: .; clone_size: few; cdr3_length: 12; v_call: TRBV28; j_call: TRBJ2-3; cdr3_nt: TGTGCCAGCAGTTCGGGGTGGAATACGCAGTATTTT; cdr3_aa: CASSSGWNTQYF
d_call: .; clone_size: .; cdr3_length: 16; v_call: TRBV6-1; j_call: TRBJ2-2; cdr3_nt: TGTGCCAGCAGCGATAGCGGGCAGGGGTCCACCGGGGAGCTGTTTTTT; cdr3_aa: CASSDSGQGSTGELFF
d_call: .; clone_size: .; cdr3_length: 13; v_call: TRBV29-1; j_call: TRBJ2-3; cdr3_nt: TGCAGCGTTGGAAGGGATTACACAGATACGCAGTATTTT; cdr3_aa: CSVGRDYTDTQYF
d_call: TRBD2; clone_size: .; cdr3_length: 16; v_call: TRBV4-1; j_call: TRBJ2-5; cdr3_nt: TGCGCCAGCAGCCAAGCCCTAGCGGGAAGCCAAGAGACCCAGTACTTC; cdr3_aa: CASSQALAGSQETQYF
d_call: .; clone_size: .; cdr3_length: 12; v_call: TRBV11-2; j_call: TRBJ2-1; cdr3_nt: TGTGCCAGCAGCTTATTTGACAATGAGCAGTTCTTC; cdr3_aa: CASSLFDNEQFF
d_call: TRBD1; clone_size: .; cdr3_length: 15; v_call: TRBV28; j_call: TRBJ2-7; cdr3_nt: TGTGCCAGCAGTCAGAGGGACAGGTCCTCCTACGAGCAGTACTTC; cdr3_aa: CASSQRDRSSYEQYF
d_call: .; clone_size: many; cdr3_length: 12; v_call: TRBV20-1; j_call: TRBJ2-5; cdr3_nt: TGCAGTGCTAGACCCGGTACTAGCTCCCAGTACTTC; cdr3_aa: CSARPGTSSQYF
d_call: .; clone_size: .; cdr3_length: 19; v_call: TRBV11-3; j_call: TRBJ2-1; cdr3_nt: TGTGCCAGCAGCTTACGCCATCATGGGGCGCAAATATCCTACAATGAGCAGTTCTTC; cdr3_aa: CASSLRHHGAQISYNEQFF
d_call: .; clone_size: .; cdr3_length: 15; v_call: TRBV7-9; j_call: TRBJ2-3; cdr3_nt: TGTGCCAGCAGCTTAGTCGGGGAACCCACAGATATGCAGTATTTT; cdr3_aa: CASSLVGEPTDMQYF
d_call: .; clone_size: .; cdr3_length: 15; v_call: TRBV12-3/TRBV12-4; j_call: TRBJ2-6; cdr3_nt: TGTGCCAGCAGTTTATCCCGGGCTGGGGCCAACGTCCTGACTTTC; cdr3_aa: CASSLSRAGANVLTF
d_call: .; clone_size: few; cdr3_length: 14; v_call: TRBV12-3/TRBV12-4; j_call: TRBJ2-7; cdr3_nt: TGTGCCAGCAGTTTCGGGTCTTCCACCTACGAGCAGTACTTC; cdr3_aa: CASSFGSSTYEQYF
d_call: .; clone_size: .; cdr3_length: 15; v_call: TRBV6-5; j_call: TRBJ1-2; cdr3_nt: TGTGCCAGCAGTTACTCCCAAAGTGGTAACTATGGCTACACCTTC; cdr3_aa: CASSYSQSGNYGYTF